The 13 T cell receptor beta chains below come from one sample, sequenced in a study of shared clonotypes between healthy human individuals (TCRdb year 2020). The library relied on the immunoSEQ multiplex PCR assay. As stored in TCRdb, this immuneACCESS dataset retains in-frame rearrangements with V and J assigned. A fraction of the clones does not appear; measured against another copy, unresolved V genes explain less than half of the discrepancy, and the remainder lacks a known reason. The sample table lists 2 million to 3 million clones, 80% to 95% of them with a count of one. The top ten hold roughly 0.39% of the sample. Sequenced material: naive CD4+ T cells from PBMCs. Interpreted using the paper, the cell subset or site label stands for: CD45RA+ positively selected. The source is a man younger than 35 in good health. Some clones in this sample may be carry-over from other donors' samples.

This rearrangement joins TRBV5-3 to TRBJ2-5; no firm D call. TRBV5-3 counts as an open reading frame of uncertain function. V was clipped by 0 bases and J by 7 bases, with 10 bases between them. The CDR3 covers 13 residues. CDR3 loop: CARSLGGVLTQYF. The CDR3 region has the DNA TGTGCCAGAAGCTTGGGTGGGGTCCTGACCCAGTACTTC.

This chain uses TRBV29-1 with TRBJ2-5; 7 bases match TRBD1. The CDR3 extends over 14 amino acids. V lost 3 bases, J lost 1 base, and 5 bases stayed unmatched. Germline V CDR1 and CDR2: SQVTM, ANQGSEA. The CDR3 loop is CSVEGDSLQETQYF. As DNA, the CDR3 is TGCAGCGTTGAGGGGGACAGCCTCCAAGAGACCCAGTACTTC.

The CDR3 loop is CASSRLAGGKETQYF. In DNA, the CDR3 is TGTGCCAGCAGTAGACTAGCGGGGGGAAAAGAGACCCAGTACTTC. The gene calls are TRBV28 and TRBJ2-5; 13 bases line up with TRBD2. V was clipped by 5 bases and J by 3 bases; unmatched bases: 3. This CDR3 is built from 15 residues. CDR1 is MDHEN, CDR2 SYDVKM, per germline.

V usage is TRBV19 and J usage is TRBJ1-2, with TRBD1 as a possible D gene (5 bases). There are 13 residues in the CDR3. Germline V gene data show CDR1 as LNHDA and CDR2 as SQIVND (reference sequence). V was cut by 5 bases and J by 8 bases, with 15 bases left in between. CDR3 bases: TGTGCCAGTAGTCCCCCAGGCAGGGACGGCTACACCTTC. This sequence encodes CASSPPGRDGYTF.

V and J are TRBV28 and TRBJ1-2, with TRBD1 identical over 9 bases. This CDR3 has 12 residues. The J segment lost 7 bases and the V segment lost 10 bases, leaving 7 bases of the junction unmatched. Germline V gene data show CDR1 as MDHEN and CDR2 as SYDVKM. CDR3 sequence reads: CAINRGRLGYTF. As DNA, the CDR3 is TGTGCCATCAACAGGGGGCGTCTTGGCTACACCTTC.

This sequence joins TRBV4-1 and TRBJ2-3, with D possibly being TRBD2 (6 bases). V gave up 4 bases and J gave up 4 bases, with 12 bases separating them. The germline CDR1 and CDR2 sequences are MGHRA and YSYEKL. The CDR3 covers 14 residues. CDR3 nucleotide sequence: TGCGCCAGCAGCCTCGGAGGGACTCCAGATACGCAGTATTTT. The encoded protein is CASSLGGTPDTQYF.

The CDR3 nucleotides read TGTGCCTGGAGTGGGGAGGGCGGTCAGTTCTTC. This codes for CAWSGEGGQFF. The V and J genes are TRBV30 and TRBJ2-1; 7 bases map to TRBD2. The V segment lost 1 base and the J segment 13 bases; nucleotides outside the gene matches: 4. The CDR3 runs to 11 residues. Looked up from germline, CDR1 is GTSNPN and CDR2 is SVGIG (reference sequence).

This chain joins TRBV28 and TRBJ1-3; D gene uncertain. Germline CDR1 reads MDHEN; CDR2 reads SYDVKM. The CDR3 sequence is 13 residues long. The V end was cut by 7 bases, the J end by 2 bases, with 9 bases between. CDR3 protein: CASNWITGNTIYF. The CDR3, as DNA: TGTGCCAGCAATTGGATTACTGGAAACACCATATATTTT.

The chain recombines TRBV19 with TRBJ2-3; 8 positions agree with TRBD1. Trimming at V came to 3 bases and at J to 4 bases, leaving 6 bases not matched to a gene. The germline gives CDR1 LNHDA, CDR2 SQIVND (reference sequence). The CDR3 is 15 residues long. The CDR3 loop is CASSMGRGLSDTQYF. CDR3 DNA: TGTGCCAGTAGTATGGGCAGGGGGCTTTCAGATACGCAGTATTTT.

V usage is TRBV12-5 and J usage is TRBJ2-1; D gene uncertain. Per germline, CDR1 LGHNT and CDR2 FRNRAP. V lost 11 bases to trimming and J lost 14 bases, with 13 bases between them. The CDR3 loop spans 9 amino acids. CDR3 sequence: CALPCIEFF. In nucleotides, the CDR3 is TGTGCTCTTCCATGTATAGAGTTCTTC.

The V and J genes are TRBV4-1 and TRBJ2-7; tentative D call: TRBD1 (5 bases). The CDR3 has 14 residues. V was trimmed by 3 bases and J by 4 bases, leaving 13 bases between them. CDR1 MGHRA and CDR2 YSYEKL come from the germline V gene. The CDR3 DNA is TGCGCCAGCAGCCAGGCGCAGGGTGTATACGAGCAGTACTTC. Residues: CASSQAQGVYEQYF.

The chain joins TRBV5-4 to TRBJ2-7; TRBD2 matches 10 bases. The germline CDR1 and CDR2 sequences are SGHNT and YYREEE (reference sequence). This CDR3 contains 15 residues. Trimming cost V 5 bases and J 5 bases; bases outside gene matches: 10. The CDR3 DNA is TGTGCCAGCAGAAAGGCTAGCGGGAGTGCCAACGAGCAGTACTTC. Protein: CASRKASGSANEQYF.

This chain uses TRBV5-1 with TRBJ2-7, with 9 bases that match TRBD1. The ends lost 4 bases at V and 5 bases at J; junction bases unmatched: 7. This CDR3 is 14 amino acids long. Germline V CDR1 and CDR2: SGHRS, YFSETQ. CDR3 nucleotides: TGCGCCAGCAGCCACGGGACAGGGACTAACGAGCAGTACTTC. This sequence encodes CASSHGTGTNEQYF.